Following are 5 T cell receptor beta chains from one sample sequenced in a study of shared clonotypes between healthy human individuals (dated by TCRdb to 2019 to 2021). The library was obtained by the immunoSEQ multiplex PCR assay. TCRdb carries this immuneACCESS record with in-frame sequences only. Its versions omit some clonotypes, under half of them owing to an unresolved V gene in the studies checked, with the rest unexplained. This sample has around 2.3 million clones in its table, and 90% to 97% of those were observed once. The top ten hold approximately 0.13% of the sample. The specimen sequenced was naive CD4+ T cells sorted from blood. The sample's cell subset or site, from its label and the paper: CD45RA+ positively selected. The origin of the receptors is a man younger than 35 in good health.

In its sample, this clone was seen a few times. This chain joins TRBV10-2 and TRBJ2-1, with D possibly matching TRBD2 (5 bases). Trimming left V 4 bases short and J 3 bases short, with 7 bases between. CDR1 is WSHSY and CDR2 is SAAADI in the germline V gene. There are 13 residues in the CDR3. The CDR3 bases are TGCGCCAGCAGTGCGGGGTTCTACAATGAGCAGTTCTTC. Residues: CASSAGFYNEQFF.

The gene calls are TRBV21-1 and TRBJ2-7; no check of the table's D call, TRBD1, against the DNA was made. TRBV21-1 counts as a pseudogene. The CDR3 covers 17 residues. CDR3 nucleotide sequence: TGTGCCAGCAGCAAAGGTAGGGCAGGGGGCTGCTCCTACGAGCAGTACTTC. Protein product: CASSKGRAGGCSYEQYF.

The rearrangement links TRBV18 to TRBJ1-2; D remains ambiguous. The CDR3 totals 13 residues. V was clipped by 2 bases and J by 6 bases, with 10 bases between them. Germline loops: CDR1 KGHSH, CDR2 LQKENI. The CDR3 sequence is CASSPSNQDGYTF. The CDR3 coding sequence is TGTGCCAGCTCACCATCCAATCAAGATGGCTACACCTTC.

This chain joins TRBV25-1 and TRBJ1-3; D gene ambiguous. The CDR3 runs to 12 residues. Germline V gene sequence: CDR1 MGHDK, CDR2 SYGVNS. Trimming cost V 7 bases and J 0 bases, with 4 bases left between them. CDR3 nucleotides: TGTGCCAGCATGGGCTCTGGAAACACCATATATTTT. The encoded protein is CASMGSGNTIYF.

DNA for the CDR3: TGTGCCAGCAGCGGAGGGGGTTTTAAGGAGACCCAGTACTTC. It translates to CASSGGGFKETQYF. The V gene is TRBV5-6, the J gene TRBJ2-5; D assignment may be TRBD1 or TRBD2 (6 bases each). CDR1 SGHDT and CDR2 YYEEEE come from the germline V gene. The CDR3 sequence is 14 residues long. Trimming shortened V by 4 bases and J by 5 bases, and 15 bases separated the two germline ends. Looking up the rest from reference TRBV5-6 and TRBJ2-5 gives the full variable domain: DAGVTQSPTHLIKTRGQQVTLRCSPKSGHDTVSWYQQALGQGPQFIFQYYEEEERQRGNFPDRFSGHQFPNYSSELNVNALLLGDSALYLCASSGGGFKETQYFGPGTRLLVL.